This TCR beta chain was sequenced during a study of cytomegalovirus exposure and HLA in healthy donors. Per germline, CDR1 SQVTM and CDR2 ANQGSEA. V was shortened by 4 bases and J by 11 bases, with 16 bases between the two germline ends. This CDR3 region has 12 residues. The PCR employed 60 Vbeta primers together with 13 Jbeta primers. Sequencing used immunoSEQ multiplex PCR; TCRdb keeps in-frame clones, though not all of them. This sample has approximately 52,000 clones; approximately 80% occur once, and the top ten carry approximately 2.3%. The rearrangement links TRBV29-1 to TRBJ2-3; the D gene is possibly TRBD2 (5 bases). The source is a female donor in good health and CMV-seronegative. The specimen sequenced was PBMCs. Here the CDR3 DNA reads TGCAGCGTTGGGAAGACTACCTTGGAGCAGTATTTT. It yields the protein CSVGKTTLEQYF.